This TCR beta chain was identified in a study of blood T cell repertoires in COVID-19. Across the whole study: Material from acute and convalescent COVID-19 was sourced from the United States, Italy and Spain.

The Seattle patients, enrolled during active infection, were followed longitudinally. The authors' processing: Researchers report that nucleated cell counts were estimated from reference gene primer amplification. Sequencing was performed with immunoSEQ multiplex PCR; in TCRdb, only in-frame clones are kept and a portion is missing. D and trimming come from the DNA, and the V and J calls and clone size come from that table. This sample carries fewer than 250,000 clones, approximately 90% of them seen once, and the ten largest clones take around 0.84%. Germline assignment: CDR1 SNHLY and CDR2 FYNNEI. The CDR3 sequence is 15 residues long. V was clipped by 5 bases and J by 7 bases, with 18 bases between them.

Specimen: peripheral blood. The J gene is TRBJ1-5, the V gene TRBV2; D unresolved. The TCR originated in a man between 60 and 75 years old with COVID-19, enrolled during active disease. CDR3 protein: CASSPSRVWGQPQHF. Here the CDR3 DNA reads TGTGCCAGCAGTCCTTCGAGGGTGTGGGGACAGCCCCAGCATTTT.